The rows below give T cell receptor beta chains drawn from one sample of a study of T cell changes during pregnancy in multiple sclerosis. The repertoire was sequenced with immunoSEQ multiplex PCR; TCRdb's copy has only in-frame clones and lacks some. The data contain some 83,000 clones, 91% of them singletons. Sequenced here: PBMCs, sampled in the first trimester of pregnancy. These receptors came from a female donor in good health, serving as a control in a pregnancy study. Some clones in this sample may be carry-over from other donors' samples. The CDR3 runs from the conserved cysteine through the conserved F or W. D genes are given only for firm matches. Clone size appears in some rows only: once, few, many, or a class for an expanded clone.

D gene | J gene | clone size | V gene | CDR3 DNA | CDR3 protein
. | TRBJ2-7 | . | TRBV5-4 | TGTGCCAGCAGCCATGCTTCAGGCACCTACGAGCAGTACTTC | CASSHASGTYEQYF
TRBD1 | TRBJ2-7 | . | TRBV29-1 | TGCAGCGTTGAGGGACAGGGCTACGAGCAGTACTTC | CSVEGQGYEQYF
TRBD1 | TRBJ1-2 | . | TRBV6-5 | TGTGCCAGCAGAAGGACAGGGTTGAACTATGGCTACACCTTC | CASRRTGLNYGYTF
TRBD1 | TRBJ1-4 | . | TRBV7-9 | TGTGCCAGCAGATCCGGGACAGGGGGATTTGAAAAACTGTTTTTT | CASRSGTGGFEKLFF
TRBD1 | TRBJ2-5 | . | TRBV25-1 | TGTGCCAGCTTAGCGGGACAGGGGGTCGAGACCCAGTACTTC | CASLAGQGVETQYF
. | TRBJ2-2 | few | TRBV27 | TGTGCCAGCAGTCCCGCGGCCCTGAGGGTAACCGGGGAGCTGTTTTTT | CASSPAALRVTGELFF
. | TRBJ1-2 | . | TRBV4-1 | TGCGCCAGCAGCCAAGCCGGGGGATATGGTTTGGGTGTGGGCTACACCTTC | CASSQAGGYGLGVGYTF
. | TRBJ2-2 | . | TRBV5-4 | TGTGCCAGCAGCCCAACGGGAGTATTCGGGGAGCTGTTTTTT | CASSPTGVFGELFF
. | TRBJ2-1 | . | TRBV6-6 | TGTGCCAGCAGTTACGGAGGGCCGGGTGAGCAGTTCTTC | CASSYGGPGEQFF
. | TRBJ1-2 | . | TRBV9 | TGTGCCAGCAGCGCGGGGGGAGGGGGGGACGGCTACACCTTC | CASSAGGGGDGYTF
TRBD1 | TRBJ2-5 | . | TRBV27 | TGTGCCAGCAGTCCGACAGGGTGGAAAGAGACCCAGTACTTC | CASSPTGWKETQYF
. | TRBJ1-3 | . | TRBV14 | TGTGCCAGCAGCCAGATACAGGGAGTTGGAAACACCATATATTTT | CASSQIQGVGNTIYF
TRBD1 | TRBJ1-1 | . | TRBV2 | TGTGCCAGCAAGGGACAGCTGAACACTGAAGCTTTCTTT | CASKGQLNTEAFF
TRBD2 | TRBJ2-1 | . | TRBV4-1 | TGCGCCAGCAGCCCGACTAGCCTACTCTACAATGAGCAGTTCTTC | CASSPTSLLYNEQFF
TRBD2 | TRBJ2-1 | . | TRBV4-1 | TGCGCCAGCAGTCCTACTAGCGGGAGTCACTACAATGAGCAGTTCTTC | CASSPTSGSHYNEQFF
. | TRBJ2-2 | . | TRBV28 | TGTGCCAGCAGTTTAGGTGTCAGGACCGGGGAGCTGTTTTTT | CASSLGVRTGELFF
. | TRBJ2-2 | . | TRBV6-1 | TGTGCCAGCAGGGCGGGGAACACCGGGGAGCTGTTTTTT | CASRAGNTGELFF
. | TRBJ1-1 | . | TRBV4-2 | TGTGCCAGCAGCCCACAGGGATGGGACACTGAAGCTTTCTTT | CASSPQGWDTEAFF
TRBD2 | TRBJ2-2 | once | TRBV4-1 | TGCGCCAGCAGCCAAGAAGGACTAGCGGGGACTCACACCGGGGAGCTGTTTTTT | CASSQEGLAGTHTGELFF
TRBD2 | TRBJ2-7 | . | TRBV7-3 | TGTGCCAGCAGCGAGGTAGCGGGAGGAAGACACGAGCAGTACTTC | CASSEVAGGRHEQYF
TRBD2 | TRBJ2-1 | few | TRBV7-9 | TGTGCCAGCAGCCAGCTAGCGGGAGTGTACAATGAGCAGTTCTTC | CASSQLAGVYNEQFF
TRBD1 | TRBJ1-2 | . | TRBV28 | TGTGTAAGCCATCCGACAGGGGCCGGTTATGGCTACACCTTC | CVSHPTGAGYGYTF
TRBD1 | TRBJ2-1 | . | TRBV6-6 | TGTGCCAGCAGTGGGACAGTCAATGAGCAGTTCTTC | CASSGTVNEQFF
TRBD1 | TRBJ1-3 | . | TRBV7-2 | TGTGCCAGCACCTTAGGACAGGGCGTCTCTGGAAACACCATATATTTT | CASTLGQGVSGNTIYF
. | TRBJ1-1 | . | TRBV7-3 | TGTGCCAGCAGCTTGGGGCAGGGGAACACTGAAGCTTTCTTT | CASSLGQGNTEAFF
. | TRBJ2-2 | . | TRBV29-1 | TGCAGCGTTGGGGCAGGGTCGAACACCGGGGAGCTGTTTTTT | CSVGAGSNTGELFF
TRBD2 | TRBJ2-1 | . | TRBV7-8 | TGTGCCAGCAGCTTCTATAGACTAGCGGGAGGGCCTGATTCGTACAATGAGCAGTTCTTC | CASSFYRLAGGPDSYNEQFF
. | TRBJ1-1 | few | TRBV28 | TGTGCCAGCAAGAGCGTGAACACTGAAGCTTTCTTT | CASKSVNTEAFF
TRBD1 | TRBJ1-6 | . | TRBV6-6 | TGTGCCAGCAGTTACTCGGGCAGGGGGAATTCACCCCTCCACTTT | CASSYSGRGNSPLHF
TRBD1 | TRBJ1-2 | . | TRBV7-2 | TGTGCCTCTCCTCGGAGGGGGCACGAGTGGGGCTACACCTTC | CASPRRGHEWGYTF
TRBD1 | TRBJ1-4 | . | TRBV7-9 | TGTGCCAGCAGCTCGTCCGGGACAGCAACTAATGAAAAACTGTTTTTT | CASSSSGTATNEKLFF
TRBD1 | TRBJ2-7 | . | TRBV28 | TGTGCCATCAGGACAGGGCAGGCCTACGAGCAGTACTTC | CAIRTGQAYEQYF
TRBD1 | TRBJ1-2 | . | TRBV30 | TGTGCCTGGAGTGTATCGCGACAGGGGCTAAAGTATGGCTACACCTTC | CAWSVSRQGLKYGYTF
TRBD2 | TRBJ2-3 | many | TRBV6-4 | TGTGCCAGCAGTGCGGGGGGGCACACAGATACGCAGTATTTT | CASSAGGHTDTQYF
TRBD2 | TRBJ2-1 | . | TRBV5-6 | TGTGCCAGCAGCTTAGGGGGACTAGCGTCCGATGAGCAGTTCTTC | CASSLGGLASDEQFF